Presented here are 16 T cell receptor beta chains from one specimen sequenced in a study of tumor-infiltrating lymphocytes in primary liver carcinoma. The roughly 20-34 mg bulk tissue piece was not sorted before simultaneous RNA and DNA extraction. TCR beta cDNA was reverse-transcribed from about 500 ng of total RNA. The reaction used a constant-region primer and ProtoScript II reverse transcriptase. Three nested multiplex PCR rounds, a slightly modified ARM-PCR, produced the libraries for TCR beta. A C-beta reverse primer and TRBV1-TRBV30 forward primers served in each of the first two PCR rounds, at 10 cycles apiece. TCRdb ran MiXCR on the multiplex PCR reads and lists one entry per CDR3 protein. This table holds around 190,000 distinct CDR3 sequences, roughly 80% found once. Sequenced: tumor tissue from primary liver carcinoma. The receptors originated from a man between 40 and 49 years old with primary liver carcinoma and hepatitis B virus infection.

Worth noting for this clonotype: This likely comes from a read error, as the CDR3 has no conserved phenylalanine or tryptophan at its end. This sequence joins TRBV30 and TRBJ1-6; D uncertain. CDR3 length equals 14 residues. CDR1 and CDR2 from the germline V gene are GTSNPN and SVGIG (reference sequence). The CDR3 protein is CALSLGRPGSPLHL. CDR3 sequence (DNA): TGTGCCTTGAGTCTGGGGAGACCCGGGTCACCCCTCCACCTT.

This sequence joins TRBV29-1 and TRBJ2-7; D assignment may be TRBD1 or TRBD2 (5 bases each). CDR3 size: 12 residues. The germline V gene has CDR1 SQVTM and CDR2 ANQGSEA. CDR3 sequence (DNA): TGCAACGTGCCCCCAGGGAGCTATGAGCAGTACTTC. Its translation: CNVPPGSYEQYF.

On this clonotype: In this CDR3 the conserved last residue, phenylalanine or tryptophan, is missing, so a read error is likely. CDR3 DNA sequence: TGTGCCAGCAGCCACACCCGGGGCACAACCGGGGAGCTGTTTATT. Translating it yields CASSHTRGTTGELFI. This rearrangement joins TRBV4-2 to TRBJ2-2; the D call may be TRBD1 or TRBD2 (5 bases each). V lost 3 bases, J lost 5 bases, and 13 bases lay in between. This CDR3 has 15 amino acids. CDR1 and CDR2 from the germline V gene are LGHNA and YNFKEQ.

This chain connects TRBV11-1 to TRBJ2-4, with 9 bases fitting TRBD2. Germline V gene sequence: CDR1 SGHAT, CDR2 FQDESV (reference sequence). This CDR3 contains 17 residues. CDR3 sequence reads: CDSSVPGTSWTKNIQYF. The CDR3 DNA reads as TGTGACAGTAGCGTTCCCGGGACTAGCTGGACCAAAAACATTCAGTACTTC.

On this clonotype: No conserved phenylalanine or tryptophan is present at the end of the CDR3, so a read error is the likely explanation. The rearrangement joins TRBV5-8 to TRBJ2-5; 11 bases agree with TRBD2. The CDR3 has 14 residues. CDR1 is SGHTS and CDR2 is YDEGEE in the germline V gene. CDR3 nucleotide sequence: TGTGTCAGCAGATTCGGGACTAGCGGAGAGACCCAGTACTTG. Its translation is CVSRFGTSGETQYL.

With regard to this clonotype: The conserved phenylalanine or tryptophan is not found at the CDR3 terminus, so this likely reflects a read error. Because the CDR3's place on the DNA is in doubt, the DNA is left out and the CDR3 is given as listed by TCRdb. This chain links TRBV10-2 with TRBJ2-7. The germline V gene has CDR1 WSHSY and CDR2 SAAADI. The CDR3 numbers 11 amino acids, ends counted. The CDR3 sequence is CASSVVHEQYI.

A word on this clonotype: At one end, the junction sequence differs from germline, possibly due to a read error. This rearrangement joins TRBV29-1 to TRBJ2-1, with 10 bases identical to TRBD1. CDR1 SQVTM and CDR2 ANQGSEA come from the germline V gene. This CDR3 comprises 15 residues. The CDR3 coding sequence is TGCAGCGTTTTCCGTGGGACAGGGGCTCTACAGGGGCAGTTATTC. Its translation is CSVFRGTGALQGQLF.

On this clonotype itself: The junction departs from the called germline gene at one end, perhaps through a read error. This chain joins TRBV12-3 or TRBV12-4 and TRBJ1-5; no firm D call. This CDR3 contains 15 residues. In DNA form, the CDR3 reads TGTGTCAGCAGTTTAGATCACCAGAGAAATAAGCCTCAGCATTTT. It yields the protein CVSSLDHQRNKPQHF.

On this clonotype: The CDR3 does not close with the conserved phenylalanine or tryptophan, likely indicating a read error. The limits of the CDR3 on the DNA are not certain, so only TCRdb's listed CDR3 is given. This chain uses TRBV11-1 with TRBJ1-6; the table assigns TRBD1, which was not confirmed against the DNA. Looked up from germline, CDR1 is SGHAT and CDR2 is FQDESV (reference sequence). With termini counted, the CDR3 has 13 amino acids. The CDR3 reads CASSRTLVSPIHV.

This clonotype was picked up one time. The chain's CDR3 is CASSMGRDRGISLSGANMLTF. The CDR3 region has the DNA TGTGCCAGCAGCATGGGGAGAGACAGGGGAATTTCCCTCTCTGGGGCCAACATGCTGACTTTC. The rearrangement joins TRBV11-2 to TRBJ2-6; 8 nucleotides match TRBD1. V shed 5 bases and J 16 bases; nucleotides not matched to a gene: 34. CDR3 length: 21 amino acids. CDR1 SGHAT and CDR2 FQNNGV come from the germline V gene.

With regard to this clonotype: One end of the junction fails to match germline, which may point to a read error. The rearrangement links TRBV11-1 to TRBJ2-4; TRBD2 matches at 13 bases. From germline, CDR1 is SGHAT and CDR2 FQDESV (reference sequence). The CDR3 consists of 17 residues. In DNA form, the CDR3 reads TGTACCGACAGTTTTCCCGGGACTAGCGGGACCAAAAACGTTCAGTACTTC. It yields the protein CTDSFPGTSGTKNVQYF.

On this clonotype: One junction end does not reproduce the germline sequence, and a read error may be involved. The rearrangement joins TRBV6-1 to TRBJ2-1; weak D call: TRBD2 (5 bases). The CDR3 is 13 amino acids. Germline loops: CDR1 MNHNS, CDR2 SASEGT. As DNA, the CDR3 is TGTGCCAGTAGTGAGCGGAAAAACAATAAGCAATTCTTC. It translates to CASSERKNNKQFF.

Comments on this clonotype: This sequence may be a read error, since a much larger clone differs from it by one base. The chain carries TRBV28 and TRBJ1-6, with D uncertain. The CDR3 covers 16 residues. Looked up from germline, CDR1 is MDHEN and CDR2 is SYDVKM. The CDR3 nucleotides read TGTGCCAGCAGACAATTTAAGAGCTCCTATAATTCACCCCCCCACTTT. Protein: CASRQFKSSYNSPPHF.

In regard to this clonotype: The junction does not match germline at one end; this may be a read error. This chain's CDR3 is CASSPRTSGLSFEQYF. CDR3 DNA: TGTGCCAGCAGTCCAAGGACTAGCGGGCTTTCCTTCGAGCAGTACTTC. The gene calls are TRBV28 and TRBJ2-7, with 11 positions matching TRBD2. There are 16 residues in the CDR3. From germline, CDR1 is MDHEN and CDR2 SYDVKM.

V is TRBV29-1 and J is TRBJ1-1; D gene unclear. This CDR3 is 12 amino acids long. Trimming cost V 2 bases and J 4 bases, with 8 bases left between them. Germline CDR1 and CDR2: SQVTM and ANQGSEA. CDR3 DNA: TGCAGCGTTGAATCCTGGATCACTGAAGCTTTCTTT. Protein: CSVESWITEAFF. Based on the CDR3 plus reference TRBV29-1 and TRBJ1-1, the full variable domain is SAVISQKPSRDICQRGTSLTIQCQVDSQVTMMFWYRQQPGQSLTLIATANQGSEATYESGFVIDKFPISRPNLTFSTLTVSNMSPEDSSIYLCSVESWITEAFFGQGTRLTVV.

The sample holds one count of this clonotype. The chain joins TRBV4-3 to TRBJ2-5, with D maybe TRBD1 (6 bases). Germline CDR1 is LGHNA and CDR2 is YSLEER. This CDR3 has 13 amino acids. V shed 0 bases and J shed 12 bases, with 14 bases lying between them. In DNA form, the CDR3 reads TGCGCCAGCAGCCAAGATTTGGGGGACACCGAGTACTTC. Its protein product is CASSQDLGDTEYF.